This T cell receptor (beta chain) was retrieved from a study of blood T cell repertoires in COVID-19. Study as a whole: Material from acute and convalescent COVID-19 was sourced from the United States, Italy and Spain. PBMCs, B-cell-depleted T cells, or T cells were the source of the cDNA or gDNA that made up the material.

Germline CDR1 is GTSNPN and CDR2 is SVGIG (reference sequence). The V gene end was trimmed by 2 bases and the J gene end by 8 bases; junction bases not matched to a gene: 8. The CDR3 is 14 residues long. The protocol was immunoSEQ multiplex PCR, while the TCRdb copy is restricted to in-frame clones and leaves out a portion. The sample has just over 350,000 clones, 80% to 90% seen once; the top ten hold roughly 7.2%. The sequenced sample consisted of peripheral blood. The receptor was isolated from a woman aged 55-70 years with COVID-19, enrolled during active disease. V is TRBV30 and J is TRBJ1-2; the match to TRBD1 covers 10 bases. Written as DNA, the CDR3 is TGTGCCTGGAGTCCCGGGACAGGGGTCCCAGGCTACACCTTC. Protein sequence: CAWSPGTGVPGYTF.